This passage covers 4 T cell receptor beta chains from one sample sequenced in a study of cytomegalovirus exposure and HLA in healthy donors. Measured with immunoSEQ multiplex PCR; TCRdb has only the in-frame clones, and not every one. Among roughly 70,000 clones listed, roughly 89% were seen once. The sequenced sample was PBMCs. Receptors originate from a woman aged 18-30 years in good health and CMV-seropositive.

The chain is built from TRBV6-1 and TRBJ1-1; the D gene is possibly TRBD1 (5 bases). The germline gives CDR1 MNHNS, CDR2 SASEGT. Deletions cut 0 bases from V and 2 bases from J, with 19 bases between. CDR3 length: 18 residues. CDR3 sequence (DNA): TGTGCCAGCAGTGAAGCGATCGTCACGAGACAGAGAAACACTGAAGCTTTCTTT. Translation: CASSEAIVTRQRNTEAFF.

V and J are TRBV19 and TRBJ2-3; 7 bases agree with TRBD2. The CDR3 is made up of 15 amino acids. The V gene's germline CDR1 is LNHDA and CDR2 SQIVND (reference sequence). V trimming: 3 bases; J trimming: 0 bases; junction bases outside the gene matches: 3. CDR3 in amino acids: CASSMGGRSTDTQYF. The CDR3 DNA follows: TGTGCCAGTAGTATGGGAGGGAGAAGCACAGATACGCAGTATTTT.

This clone was picked up one time. This chain links TRBV27 with TRBJ2-1; TRBD2 matches at 12 bases. Germline CDR1 is MNHEY and CDR2 is SMNVEV (reference sequence). CDR3 length: 13 amino acids. V lost 8 bases, J lost 5 bases, and 1 base stayed unmatched. As DNA, the CDR3 is TGTGCCAGCCTAGCGGGAGGGGACAATGAGCAGTTCTTC. This translates into CASLAGGDNEQFF.

This chain connects TRBV10-3 to TRBJ2-6; 14 nucleotides align to TRBD2. The CDR3 is 20 residues long. CDR1 and CDR2 from the germline V gene are ENHRY and SYGVKD. Losses at the gene ends were 6 bases for V and 0 bases for J; bases not matched to a gene: 10. The CDR3 here is CAIRSGLAGESGSGANVLTF. The CDR3 bases are TGTGCCATCAGGTCGGGACTAGCGGGAGAGAGTGGCTCTGGGGCCAACGTCCTGACTTTC.